The rows below give T cell receptor beta chains drawn from one sample of a study of shared clonotypes between healthy human individuals. Repertoires were generated with immunoSEQ multiplex PCR, while TCRdb's copy carries only in-frame clones and drops some. Found here are about 320,000 clones, around 86% of them singletons; the top ten hold roughly 15%. The material sequenced was memory CD8+ T cells sorted from blood. The source of these receptors is a man younger than 35 in good health. Both conserved end residues are part of each CDR3.

J gene,V gene,CDR3 protein
TRBJ1-6,TRBV5-5,CASSWRTGEGSPLHF
TRBJ2-1,TRBV18,CASSPEGWYNEQFF
TRBJ2-1,TRBV6-1,CASTISRTGSNEQFF
TRBJ1-4,TRBV28,CASSTGRFNEKLFF
TRBJ1-3,TRBV15,CATSRRPDTGGNTIYF
TRBJ1-1,TRBV7-9,CASIGVVAEAFF
TRBJ2-7,TRBV7-6,CASSLYLAGSYEQYF
TRBJ2-2,TRBV5-6,CASSPYVLDRGNTGELFF
TRBJ1-1,TRBV28,CASSLKQMNTEAFF
TRBJ2-7,TRBV15,CATSAGAGSNYEQYF